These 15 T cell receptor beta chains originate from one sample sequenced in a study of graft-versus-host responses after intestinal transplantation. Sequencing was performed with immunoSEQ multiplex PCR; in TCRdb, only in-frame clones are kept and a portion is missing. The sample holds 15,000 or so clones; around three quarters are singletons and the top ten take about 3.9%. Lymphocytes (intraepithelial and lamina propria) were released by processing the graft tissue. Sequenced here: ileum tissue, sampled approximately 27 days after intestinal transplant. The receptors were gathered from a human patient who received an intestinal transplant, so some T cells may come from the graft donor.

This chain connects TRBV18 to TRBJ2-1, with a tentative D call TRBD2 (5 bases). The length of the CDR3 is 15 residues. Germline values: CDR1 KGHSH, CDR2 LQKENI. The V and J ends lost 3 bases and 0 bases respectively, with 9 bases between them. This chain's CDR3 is CASSPRVSSYNEQFF. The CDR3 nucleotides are TGTGCCAGCTCACCGAGGGTAAGCTCCTACAATGAGCAGTTCTTC.

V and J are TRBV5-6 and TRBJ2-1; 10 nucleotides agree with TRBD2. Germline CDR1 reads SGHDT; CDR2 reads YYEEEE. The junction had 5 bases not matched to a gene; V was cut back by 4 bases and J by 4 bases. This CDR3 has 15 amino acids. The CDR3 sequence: CASSGASGGYNEQFF. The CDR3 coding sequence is TGTGCCAGCAGCGGGGCTAGCGGGGGATACAATGAGCAGTTCTTC.

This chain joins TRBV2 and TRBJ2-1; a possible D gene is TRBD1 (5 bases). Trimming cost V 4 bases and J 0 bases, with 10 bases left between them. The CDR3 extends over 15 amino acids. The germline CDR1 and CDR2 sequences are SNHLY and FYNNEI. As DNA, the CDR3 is TGTGCCAGCAGTGGGGGCGTTAGCTCCTACAATGAGCAGTTCTTC. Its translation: CASSGGVSSYNEQFF.

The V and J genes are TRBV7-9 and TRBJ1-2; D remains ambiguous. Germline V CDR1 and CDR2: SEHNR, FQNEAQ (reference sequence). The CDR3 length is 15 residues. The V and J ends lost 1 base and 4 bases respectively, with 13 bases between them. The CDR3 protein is CASSLGSRQRYGYTF. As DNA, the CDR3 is TGTGCCAGCAGCTTAGGTTCGCGACAACGCTATGGCTACACCTTC.

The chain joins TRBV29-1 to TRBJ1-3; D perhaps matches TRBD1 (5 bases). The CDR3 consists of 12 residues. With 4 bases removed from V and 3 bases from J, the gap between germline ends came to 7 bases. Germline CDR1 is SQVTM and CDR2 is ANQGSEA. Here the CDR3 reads CSVVRDGNTIYF. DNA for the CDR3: TGCAGCGTTGTCAGGGATGGAAACACCATATATTTT. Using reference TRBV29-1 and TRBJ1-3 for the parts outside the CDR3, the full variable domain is SAVISQKPSRDICQRGTSLTIQCQVDSQVTMMFWYRQQPGQSLTLIATANQGSEATYESGFVIDKFPISRPNLTFSTLTVSNMSPEDSSIYLCSVVRDGNTIYFGEGSWLTVV.

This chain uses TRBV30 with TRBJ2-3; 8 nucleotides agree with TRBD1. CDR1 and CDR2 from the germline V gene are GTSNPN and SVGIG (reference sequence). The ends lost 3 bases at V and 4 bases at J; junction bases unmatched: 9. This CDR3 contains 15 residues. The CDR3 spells CAWSPYPDRADTQYF. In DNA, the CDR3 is TGTGCCTGGAGCCCCTACCCGGACAGGGCAGATACGCAGTATTTT.

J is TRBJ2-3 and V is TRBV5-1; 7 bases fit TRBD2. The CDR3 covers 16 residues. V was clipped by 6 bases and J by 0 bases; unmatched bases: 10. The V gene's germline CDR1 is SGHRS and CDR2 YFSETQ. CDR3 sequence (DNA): TGCGCCAGCACCCCCCTCAGCGGGGCTAGCACAGATACGCAGTATTTT. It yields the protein CASTPLSGASTDTQYF.

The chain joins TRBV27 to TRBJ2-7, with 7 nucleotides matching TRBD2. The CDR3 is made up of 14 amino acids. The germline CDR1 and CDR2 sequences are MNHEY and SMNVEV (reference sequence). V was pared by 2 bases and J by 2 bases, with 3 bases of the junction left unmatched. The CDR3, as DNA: TGTGCCAGCAGTTTAAGTCTAGCGGCCTACGAGCAGTACTTC. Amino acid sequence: CASSLSLAAYEQYF.

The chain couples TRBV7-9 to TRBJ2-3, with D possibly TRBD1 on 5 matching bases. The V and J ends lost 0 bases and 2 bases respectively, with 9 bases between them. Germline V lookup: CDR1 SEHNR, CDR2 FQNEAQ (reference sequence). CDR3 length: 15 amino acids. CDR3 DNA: TGTGCCAGCAGCTTAGCGCAGGGTTCCACAGATACGCAGTATTTT. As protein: CASSLAQGSTDTQYF. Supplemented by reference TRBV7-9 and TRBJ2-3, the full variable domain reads DTGVSQNPRHKITKRGQNVTFRCDPISEHNRLYWYRQTLGQGPEFLTYFQNEAQLEKSRLLSDRFSAERPKGSFSTLEIQRTEQGDSAMYLCASSLAQGSTDTQYFGPGTRLTVL.

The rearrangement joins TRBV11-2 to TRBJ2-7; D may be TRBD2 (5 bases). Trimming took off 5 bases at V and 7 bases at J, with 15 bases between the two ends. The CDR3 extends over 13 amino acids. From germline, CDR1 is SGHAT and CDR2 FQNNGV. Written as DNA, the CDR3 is TGTGCCAGCAGCCACCCTTCAGGCGGGGAGCAGTACGTC. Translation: CASSHPSGGEQYV.

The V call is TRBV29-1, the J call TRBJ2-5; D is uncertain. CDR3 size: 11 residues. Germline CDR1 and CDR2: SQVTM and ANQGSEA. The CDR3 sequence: CSGVGQETQYF. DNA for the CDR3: TGCAGTGGAGTGGGTCAAGAGACCCAGTACTTC.

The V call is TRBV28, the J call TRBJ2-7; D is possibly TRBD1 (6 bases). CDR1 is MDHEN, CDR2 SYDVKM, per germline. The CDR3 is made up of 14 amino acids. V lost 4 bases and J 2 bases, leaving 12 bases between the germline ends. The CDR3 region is CASSSPGETYEQYV. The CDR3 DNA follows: TGTGCCAGCAGTTCCCCAGGGGAGACCTACGAGCAGTACGTC.

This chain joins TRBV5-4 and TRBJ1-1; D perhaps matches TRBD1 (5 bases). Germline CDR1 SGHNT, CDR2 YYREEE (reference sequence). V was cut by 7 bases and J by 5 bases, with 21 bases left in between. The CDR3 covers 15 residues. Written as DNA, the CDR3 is TGTGCCAGCTTAGTCAGGTCTGGGCAGGGAACTGAAGCTTTCTTT. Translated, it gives CASLVRSGQGTEAFF. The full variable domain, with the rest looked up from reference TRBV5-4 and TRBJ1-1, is ETGVTQSPTHLIKTRGQQVTLRCSSQSGHNTVSWYQQALGQGPQFIFQYYREEENGRGNFPPRFSGLQFPNYSSELNVNALELDDSALYLCASLVRSGQGTEAFFGQGTRLTVV.

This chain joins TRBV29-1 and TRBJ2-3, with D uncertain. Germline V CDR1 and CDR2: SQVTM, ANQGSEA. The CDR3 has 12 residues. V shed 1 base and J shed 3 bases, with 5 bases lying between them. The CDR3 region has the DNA TGCAGCGTTGAAGGAGATACAGATACGCAGTATTTT. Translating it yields CSVEGDTDTQYF.

The CDR3 DNA reads as TGCGCCAGCAGTGACCCGGGACTAGCGGGGGGTTACAATGAGCAGTTCTTC. It encodes CASSDPGLAGGYNEQFF. This rearrangement joins TRBV10-1 to TRBJ2-1; TRBD2 agrees at 15 bases. Germline V gives CDR1 WNHNN, CDR2 SYGVQD (reference sequence). This CDR3 spans 17 amino acids. The trim removed 3 bases at V and 4 bases at J, leaving 4 bases unmatched.